This TCR beta chain derives from a study of vaccination and CD4 T cells after COVID-19. The overall study: Cells were stimulated with overlapping spike peptide pools from SARS-CoV-2, HCoV-NL63, HCoV-OC43 and HCoV-229E.

As to treatment: approximately nine-day PBMC culture with coronavirus spike peptide pools or control peptides (ViraFEST assay). Before TCRs were sequenced, ViraFEST expanded antigen-specific T cells with peptide pools. PCR positivity was dated March to December 2020, before US Alpha, Beta and Delta variants. CDR1 SNHLY and CDR2 FYNNEI come from the germline V gene. The CDR3 totals 15 residues. V lost 8 bases and J lost 6; bases outside the gene matches: 12. Researchers used the Oncomine TCR Beta short-read assay to sequence DNA from cultured CD4+ T cells. CD4+ T cells were cultured, and genomic DNA was extracted from them. TCRdb re-derived calls from the PCR reads in MiXCR, one entry per CDR3 protein. The table has under 15,000 distinct CDR3 sequences, roughly 80% seen once; the top ten hold about a tenth. This clonotype was seen a single time. What it recognizes is unknown.

This chain uses TRBV2 with TRBJ2-3, with 9 nucleotides matching TRBD2. This receptor was obtained from a human donor who had recovered from COVID-19. Sequenced input: CD4+ T cells from blood, cultured in vitro. CDR3: CASCGLAGTIDTQYF. In DNA, the CDR3 is TGTGCCAGCTGTGGGCTAGCGGGAACTATTGATACGCAGTATTTT. Full variable domain (outside the CDR3, taken from reference TRBV2 and TRBJ2-3): EPEVTQTPSHQVTQMGQEVILRCVPISNHLYFYWYRQILGQKVEFLVSFYNNEISEKSEIFDDQFSVERPDGSNFTLKIRSTKLEDSAMYFCASCGLAGTIDTQYFGPGTRLTVL.